The next 21 T cell receptor beta chains were all read from a single sample in a study of TIL therapy for anti-PD-1-resistant metastatic lung cancer (dated by TCRdb to about 2021). This sample's time point label indicates: pre-treatment sample, taken before nivolumab and TIL therapy. The immunoSEQ v3 hsTCRB kit was used to amplify TCR beta CDR3 regions from genomic DNA through bias-controlled multiplex PCR. What TCRdb holds here is the immuneACCESS table cut down to in-frame rearrangements. Part of the clones is not present; checked against another copy, under half of the missing clones reflect an unresolved V gene, and the others are unexplained. In all, the sample holds about 44,000 clones, and around three quarters of those were seen once. The top ten hold approximately 16% of the sample. The sample here was blood, taken at baseline. Source of these receptors: a man between 65 and 85 years old with non-small cell lung cancer.

The CDR3 protein is CASTSSGGETQYF. CDR3 sequence (DNA): TGCGCCAGCACCTCCTCTGGGGGGGAGACCCAGTACTTC. The chain has TRBV5-1 and TRBJ2-5; TRBD2 might be the D (6 bases). The CDR3 sequence is 13 residues long. Germline assignment: CDR1 SGHRS and CDR2 YFSETQ. The ends were cut back, 6 bases at V and 5 bases at J, with 14 bases in the middle.

The J gene is TRBJ2-7, the V gene TRBV5-1; D unresolved. Trimming cost V 2 bases and J 2 bases, with 8 bases left between them. The CDR3 covers 13 residues. CDR1 and CDR2 from the germline V gene are SGHRS and YFSETQ. Here the CDR3 DNA reads TGCGCCAGCAGCTTAGGCGGACCCTACGAGCAGTACTTC. It is translated as CASSLGGPYEQYF.

The chain couples TRBV4-1 to TRBJ2-1, with TRBD2 identical over 15 bases. This CDR3 comprises 16 residues. The V and J ends lost 0 bases and 9 bases, in that order; junction bases with no gene match: 3. CDR1 is MGHRA and CDR2 is YSYEKL in the germline V gene. The CDR3 DNA reads TGCGCCAGCAGCCAAGAAAGGACTAGCGGGAGGGGTGAGCAGTTCTTC. Its translation is CASSQERTSGRGEQFF.

The gene calls are TRBV28 and TRBJ1-4; maybe TRBD1 (5 bases). The CDR3 contains 15 residues. The germline V gene encodes CDR1 MDHEN and CDR2 SYDVKM. Trimming shortened V by 8 bases and J by 0 bases, and 13 bases separated the two germline ends. The CDR3 is CASGLGGSTNEKLFF. DNA of the CDR3: TGTGCCAGCGGCCTCGGGGGTTCAACTAATGAAAAACTGTTTTTT.

V usage is TRBV27 and J usage is TRBJ2-2; D gene ambiguous. CDR1 and CDR2 from the germline V gene are MNHEY and SMNVEV (reference sequence). The CDR3 runs 15 residues. V gave up 2 bases and J gave up 2 bases, with 9 bases separating them. The CDR3, as DNA: TGTGCCAGCAGTTTACGACCAAAAAACACCGGGGAGCTGTTTTTT. This sequence encodes CASSLRPKNTGELFF.

The chain carries TRBV2 and TRBJ2-1; maybe TRBD2 (5 bases). The CDR3 sequence is 15 residues long. V was shortened by 2 bases and J by 1 base, with 9 bases between the two germline ends. Germline lookup yields CDR1 SNHLY and CDR2 FYNNEI. The CDR3 here is CASSEYSGSYNEQFF. DNA of the CDR3: TGTGCCAGCAGTGAATACAGCGGATCCTACAATGAGCAGTTCTTC.

The V and J genes are TRBV6-6 and TRBJ2-7; possibly TRBD1 or TRBD2 for D (7 bases each). The CDR3 sequence is 13 residues long. CDR1 is MNHNY, CDR2 SVGAGI, per germline (reference sequence). Trimming removed 5 bases from V and 5 bases from J, with 13 bases in between. CDR3 in DNA: TGTGCCAGCAGTACGACAGGGAGGGACGAGCAGTACTTC. Translation gives CASSTTGRDEQYF.

The rearrangement uses TRBV2 and TRBJ1-5; TRBD1 matches at 7 bases. Looked up from germline, CDR1 is SNHLY and CDR2 is FYNNEI. With V trimmed by 5 bases and J by 7 bases, 11 bases remained unmatched. The CDR3 totals 15 residues. DNA of the CDR3: TGTGCCAGCAGTTCCCAACAGGGGTCAGCCCAGCCCCAGCATTTT. This encodes CASSSQQGSAQPQHF.

The rearrangement joins TRBV7-6 to TRBJ2-3; 7 bases fit TRBD1. This CDR3 region has 13 residues. With 5 bases clipped from V and 4 bases from J, the junction kept 3 bases outside the gene matches. Germline lookup yields CDR1 SGHVS and CDR2 FNYEAQ. The CDR3 nucleotides are TGTGCCAGCAGCATCGGACAGGCAGATACGCAGTATTTT. Amino acid sequence: CASSIGQADTQYF.

This clone showed up just once. This chain uses TRBV2 with TRBJ1-2; 7 bases fit TRBD1. Germline CDR1 SNHLY, CDR2 FYNNEI. The CDR3 runs 12 residues. With 8 bases clipped from V and 4 bases from J, the junction kept 4 bases outside the gene matches. The CDR3 region is CASRGGGYGYTF. The CDR3 coding sequence is TGTGCCAGCCGAGGGGGCGGCTATGGCTACACCTTC.

This chain joins TRBV6-5 and TRBJ2-5; D is possibly TRBD1 (6 bases). Trimming took off 0 bases at V and 5 bases at J, with 16 bases between the two ends. There are 16 residues in the CDR3. Germline lookup yields CDR1 MNHEY and CDR2 SVGAGI. The CDR3 protein is CASSYSRGSRGETQYF. Written as DNA, the CDR3 is TGTGCCAGCAGTTACTCGCGCGGTTCTAGGGGGGAGACCCAGTACTTC.

This clone was detected only once. The rearrangement uses TRBV5-5 and TRBJ1-2, with D maybe TRBD1 (5 bases). CDR3 length: 14 residues. From germline, CDR1 is SGHKS and CDR2 YYEKEE (reference sequence). V lost 4 bases and J lost 5, with 15 bases in between. CDR3 residues: CASSPDTRIYGYTF. In DNA, the CDR3 is TGTGCCAGCAGCCCGGACACCCGAATTTATGGCTACACCTTC. The full variable domain, completed using reference TRBV5-5 and TRBJ1-2, is DAGVTQSPTHLIKTRGQQVTLRCSPISGHKSVSWYQQVLGQGPQFIFQYYEKEERGRGNFPDRFSARQFPNYSSELNVNALLLGDSALYLCASSPDTRIYGYTFGSGTRLTVV.

This clone was seen a few times. The V and J genes are TRBV2 and TRBJ2-3, with D uncertain. There are 13 residues in the CDR3. Germline V gene lookup returns CDR1 SNHLY and CDR2 FYNNEI. V lost 5 bases, J lost 4 bases, and 10 bases lay in between. CDR3 region: CASSITSADTQYF. The CDR3 nucleotides are TGTGCCAGCAGTATCACGAGCGCAGATACGCAGTATTTT.

This rearrangement joins TRBV6-6 to TRBJ1-2, with D perhaps matching TRBD1 (6 bases). The CDR3 runs to 12 residues. CDR1 is MNHNY and CDR2 is SVGAGI in the germline V gene (reference sequence). V shed 6 bases and J shed 5 bases, with 10 bases lying between them. The CDR3 region is CASRQGRYGYTF. The CDR3 nucleotides read TGTGCCAGCAGACAGGGACGTTATGGCTACACCTTC.

The chain employs TRBV7-2 and TRBJ1-5; 7 nucleotides align to TRBD1. The CDR3 extends over 14 amino acids. J lost 4 bases, V lost 1 base, and 1 base had no gene match. Germline CDR1 SGHTA, CDR2 FQGNSA. The CDR3 protein is CASSLGDRNQPQHF. The CDR3 coding sequence is TGTGCCAGCAGCTTAGGGGACAGAAATCAGCCCCAGCATTTT.

The chain links TRBV2 to TRBJ1-5; 8 nucleotides match TRBD1. The J segment lost 9 bases and the V segment lost 6 bases, leaving 13 bases of the junction unmatched. The CDR3 is made up of 15 amino acids. Germline V CDR1 and CDR2: SNHLY, FYNNEI. DNA of the CDR3: TGTGCCAGCAGAACCGGGACAGGCGACCAAGGGCCCCAGCATTTT. It encodes CASRTGTGDQGPQHF.

This chain links TRBV5-1 with TRBJ2-5, with D possibly being TRBD1 (5 bases). Germline V gives CDR1 SGHRS, CDR2 YFSETQ. This CDR3 is 14 amino acids long. With 4 bases removed from V and 5 bases from J, the gap between germline ends came to 15 bases. The DNA for the CDR3 is TGCGCCAGCAGCGTTGAACGGGCAGGGGAGACCCAGTACTTC. Protein: CASSVERAGETQYF.

This chain's CDR3 is CASSAEPLAGGRGELFF. CDR3 DNA: TGTGCCAGCAGCGCCGAGCCACTAGCGGGAGGGCGCGGGGAGCTGTTTTTT. The V call is TRBV9, the J call TRBJ2-2; 13 positions agree with TRBD2. CDR1 is SGDLS, CDR2 YYNGEE, per germline. The CDR3 is made up of 17 amino acids. V was pared by 3 bases and J by 7 bases, with 9 bases of the junction left unmatched.

The chain joins TRBV28 to TRBJ2-7; no firm D call. V lost 4 bases and J lost 2, with 27 bases in between. Germline V lookup: CDR1 MDHEN, CDR2 SYDVKM. This CDR3 is built from 19 residues. CDR3 nucleotide sequence: TGTGCCAGCAGTTCCACTTCACCTACCTCCCTGGGCCTTCCCTACGAGCAGTACTTC. As protein: CASSSTSPTSLGLPYEQYF.

There are a few counts of this clone. A much larger clone differs by one base, so this may be a read error. The sample has other DNA sequences that encode this CDR3 too. The chain carries TRBV11-2 and TRBJ2-2; D gene ambiguous. This CDR3 is 13 amino acids long. V lost 3 bases, J lost 3 bases, and 5 bases lay in between. From germline, CDR1 is SGHAT and CDR2 FQNNGV. CDR3 DNA: TGTGCCAGCAGCTTGAGCGACACCGGGGAGCTGTTTTTT. It translates to CASSLSDTGELFF.

The chain employs TRBV27 and TRBJ2-2, with a tentative D call TRBD2 (5 bases). This CDR3 spans 16 amino acids. Germline-derived CDR1 and CDR2 are MNHEY and SMNVEV (reference sequence). V lost 5 bases to trimming and J lost 4 bases, with 17 bases between them. This CDR3 is CASSSTGLGSTGELFF. The CDR3 DNA reads as TGTGCCAGCAGTAGTACCGGACTGGGGAGCACCGGGGAGCTGTTTTTT.